A selection of T cell receptor beta chains follows, all from one sample in a study of cytomegalovirus exposure and HLA in healthy donors. Assay: immunoSEQ multiplex PCR; the TCRdb copy retains only in-frame clones and omits some. The sample contains approximately 120,000 clones, about three quarters of which appear only once. The specimen sequenced was PBMCs. These receptors were taken from a woman between 25 and 40 years old in good health and CMV-seronegative. CDR3s include the opening cysteine and the closing phenylalanine or tryptophan. The D gene is left open where the match is weak. Size values are once, few and many counts, or a class for expanded clones, and some rows have none.

V gene	clone size	D gene	J gene	CDR3 protein	CDR3 DNA
TRBV11-2	-	TRBD2	TRBJ2-3	CASSLEGRTSGRHSTDTQYF	TGTGCCAGCAGCTTAGAGGGCAGGACTAGCGGGAGGCATAGCACAGATACGCAGTATTTT
TRBV11-3	few	TRBD2	TRBJ2-3	CASSSGTSGSPTDTQYF	TGTGCCAGCAGCTCCGGGACTAGCGGGTCCCCCACAGATACGCAGTATTTT
TRBV6-6	-	-	TRBJ1-2	CASTAGVSNYGYTF	TGTGCCAGCACCGCAGGGGTTTCAAACTATGGCTACACCTTC
TRBV2	-	-	TRBJ1-2	CASTDSPRGYTF	TGTGCCAGCACCGACAGCCCTAGGGGCTACACCTTC
TRBV12-5	-	-	TRBJ2-6	CASGPAILDVLTF	TGTGCTAGTGGTCCCGCTATTCTAGACGTCCTGACTTTC
TRBV6-5	-	-	TRBJ1-3	CASGGWDSGNTIYF	TGTGCCAGCGGAGGTTGGGATTCTGGAAACACCATATATTTT
TRBV11-3	few	-	TRBJ2-7	CASSWDNLEQYF	TGTGCCAGCAGCTGGGACAATCTCGAGCAGTACTTC
TRBV30	once	-	TRBJ1-5	CAWGTRGGGNQPQHF	TGTGCCTGGGGGACTAGGGGAGGTGGCAATCAGCCCCAGCATTTT
TRBV7-9	-	TRBD1	TRBJ2-5	CASSPRDRGGETQYF	TGTGCCAGCAGCCCGAGGGACAGGGGAGGAGAGACCCAGTACTTC
TRBV7-2	-	TRBD2	TRBJ2-5	CASSSMTSGSGETQYF	TGTGCCAGCAGCTCAATGACTAGCGGGAGTGGGGAGACCCAGTACTTC
TRBV21-1	-	-	TRBJ2-2	CASSKEADGEDTGELFF	TGTGCCAGCAGCAAAGAAGCGGACGGGGAGGACACCGGGGAGCTGTTTTTT
TRBV13	few	TRBD2	TRBJ2-7	CASSPRTSGIYEQYF	TGTGCCAGCAGCCCTAGGACTAGCGGGATCTACGAGCAGTACTTC
TRBV18	-	-	TRBJ2-4	CASSPLGMAALTKNIQYF	TGTGCCAGCTCACCCCTAGGAATGGCAGCCCTAACCAAAAACATTCAGTACTTC
TRBV7-2	-	TRBD1	TRBJ1-2	CASSRDSFYGYTF	TGTGCCAGCAGCCGGGACAGTTTCTATGGCTACACCTTC
TRBV30	-	-	TRBJ1-3	CAWSGPRDTSGNTIYF	TGTGCCTGGAGTGGCCCCAGGGATACCTCTGGAAACACCATATATTTT
TRBV4-3	-	-	TRBJ2-1	CASSQGTRNEQFF	TGCGCCAGCAGCCAAGGGACTCGCAATGAGCAGTTCTTC
TRBV28	-	TRBD1	TRBJ1-1	CASSSGAGGIFGAFF	TGTGCCAGCAGTTCAGGGGCAGGGGGCATATTTGGAGCTTTCTTT
TRBV11-2	few	-	TRBJ1-3	CASSLGLGGNSGNTIYF	TGTGCCAGCAGCTTAGGTCTTGGCGGAAACTCTGGAAACACCATATATTTT
TRBV19	-	TRBD1	TRBJ1-5	CASSTRQGIHQPQHF	TGTGCCAGTAGTACCAGACAGGGGATCCATCAGCCCCAGCATTTT
TRBV9	-	-	TRBJ2-4	CASSAPQGLGNIQYF	TGTGCCAGCAGCGCCCCACAGGGCTTGGGAAACATTCAGTACTTC
TRBV4-1	few	-	TRBJ2-7	CASSQAIQGTLSYEQYF	TGCGCCAGCAGCCAAGCGATCCAGGGGACGCTTTCCTACGAGCAGTACTTC
TRBV7-9	-	-	TRBJ2-7	CASSLAGPYYEQYF	TGTGCCAGCAGCTTAGCTGGTCCCTACTACGAGCAGTACTTC
TRBV4-1	-	TRBD1	TRBJ2-7	CASSQGTGVYEQYF	TGCGCCAGCAGCCAAGGGACAGGGGTCTACGAGCAGTACTTC
TRBV7-9	-	-	TRBJ2-7	CASSLLGEATEQYF	TGTGCCAGCAGCTTATTGGGGGAGGCTACCGAGCAGTACTTC
TRBV4-1	-	-	TRBJ1-4	CASSHLGQGSEKLFF	TGCGCCAGCAGCCACCTCGGGCAGGGGAGTGAAAAACTGTTTTTT
TRBV5-8	-	-	TRBJ1-6	CASSWGGLSSPLHF	TGTGCCAGCAGCTGGGGGGGTCTATCCTCACCCCTCCACTTT
TRBV11-2	few	-	TRBJ1-5	CASSLGGGGYNQPQHF	TGTGCCAGCAGCTTAGGGGGGGGCGGCTACAATCAGCCCCAGCATTTT
TRBV4-3	-	-	TRBJ2-3	CASSQETTADTQYF	TGCGCCAGCAGCCAAGAAACGACAGCAGATACGCAGTATTTT
TRBV11-1	-	TRBD1	TRBJ2-7	CASSLGQPYEQYF	TGTGCCAGCAGCCTGGGACAGCCTTACGAGCAGTACTTC
TRBV5-1	-	-	TRBJ1-6	CASSVGSGRTNSPLHF	TGCGCCAGCAGCGTGGGGTCAGGCCGCACAAATTCACCCCTCCACTTT
TRBV30	-	-	TRBJ1-5	CAWSVGVRRSNQPQHF	TGTGCCTGGAGTGTGGGAGTTCGACGGAGCAATCAGCCCCAGCATTTT
TRBV5-4	-	-	TRBJ1-6	CASSSGVGDSPLHF	TGTGCCAGCAGTTCAGGGGTCGGGGATTCACCCCTCCACTTT
TRBV19	-	-	TRBJ1-2	CASSTPGVNYGYTF	TGTGCCAGTAGTACCCCAGGGGTAAACTATGGCTACACCTTC
TRBV11-3	-	TRBD1	TRBJ2-7	CASSFPWGPGGDEQYF	TGTGCCAGCAGCTTCCCCTGGGGCCCAGGGGGCGACGAGCAGTACTTC
TRBV6-5	few	TRBD2	TRBJ2-7	CASIRSGGAYEQYF	TGTGCCAGCATCCGTAGCGGGGGGGCCTACGAGCAGTACTTC
TRBV9	-	-	TRBJ2-1	CASSNRDNEHEQFF	TGTGCCAGCAGCAATCGGGACAATGAGCATGAGCAGTTCTTC
TRBV29-1	-	-	TRBJ1-1	CSVHRDRNTEAFF	TGCAGCGTCCACAGGGACCGGAACACTGAAGCTTTCTTT
TRBV11-2	-	-	TRBJ2-3	CASSPSTDTQYF	TGTGCCAGCAGTCCTAGCACAGATACGCAGTATTTT
TRBV9	-	-	TRBJ1-5	CASSRGNQPQHF	TGTGCCAGCAGCAGAGGCAATCAGCCCCAGCATTTT
TRBV2	-	-	TRBJ2-1	CASNSVGATYNEQFF	TGTGCCAGCAATTCGGTGGGGGCCACCTACAATGAGCAGTTCTTC
TRBV6-1	-	-	TRBJ2-1	CASSESDWFSYNEQFF	TGTGCCAGCAGTGAGTCCGACTGGTTCTCCTACAATGAGCAGTTCTTC
TRBV27	-	TRBD1	TRBJ1-2	CASSPRTGGFGYTF	TGTGCCAGCAGTCCCCGGACAGGGGGGTTCGGCTACACCTTC
TRBV6-6	once	-	TRBJ2-7	CASRRDLSSYEQYF	TGTGCCAGCAGGCGGGACTTGAGCTCCTACGAGCAGTACTTC
TRBV19	-	-	TRBJ1-5	CATTERNDQPQHF	TGTGCCACGACGGAGAGAAACGATCAGCCCCAGCATTTT
TRBV2	-	TRBD2	TRBJ2-1	CASLAGAYNEQFF	TGTGCCAGCCTAGCGGGAGCCTACAATGAGCAGTTCTTC
TRBV7-8	-	TRBD1	TRBJ1-2	CASSLERGLITGYTF	TGTGCCAGCAGCTTAGAGAGGGGGCTAATTACTGGCTACACCTTC
TRBV7-3	-	TRBD2	TRBJ2-1	CASSQTRPRTSGPNEQFF	TGTGCCAGCAGCCAAACCAGACCCCGGACTAGCGGGCCCAATGAGCAGTTCTTC
TRBV25-1	-	TRBD1	TRBJ2-6	CASSERTGHSGANVLTF	TGTGCCAGCAGTGAAAGGACAGGGCACTCTGGGGCCAACGTCCTGACTTTC
TRBV4-1	once	TRBD1	TRBJ2-7	CASSHIRGQGNFEQYF	TGCGCCAGCAGCCATATCAGGGGACAGGGAAATTTCGAGCAGTACTTC
TRBV7-8	-	TRBD2	TRBJ2-7	CASSLSGTRTYEQYF	TGTGCCAGCAGCCTCTCCGGGACTAGAACCTACGAGCAGTACTTC
TRBV6-1	-	-	TRBJ1-2	CASSDQGSYGYTF	TGTGCCAGCAGTGATCAGGGAAGCTATGGCTACACCTTC
TRBV4-2	-	-	TRBJ2-7	CASSQDKGNGAYEQYF	TGTGCCAGCAGCCAAGACAAGGGAAATGGGGCATACGAGCAGTACTTC
TRBV7-6	-	-	TRBJ1-4	CASSPNLAATNEKLFF	TGTGCCAGCAGCCCGAACCTGGCGGCAACTAATGAAAAACTGTTTTTT
TRBV6-1	-	-	TRBJ1-1	CASSGRGLSEAFF	TGTGCCAGCAGTGGCAGGGGTTTGTCCGAAGCTTTCTTT